What follows are 7 T cell receptor beta chains derived from one specimen sequenced in a study of Tregs in tolerant kidney transplant recipients. Repertoires were generated with immunoSEQ multiplex PCR, while TCRdb's copy carries only in-frame clones and drops some. The sample has over 85,000 clones; approximately 93% are singletons. Sequences were derived from CD4+ T cells from blood, sampled before the transplant. Every receptor here comes from a human donor who received a combined kidney and bone marrow transplant.

The chain is built from TRBV7-2 and TRBJ1-5, with D perhaps TRBD1 (5 bases). V lost 2 bases to trimming and J lost 4 bases, with 12 bases between them. CDR3 length: 15 amino acids. The germline V gene has CDR1 SGHTA and CDR2 FQGNSA. The CDR3 bases are TGTGCCAGCAGCTTAATGGGGCAGGCTAATCAGCCCCAGCATTTT. Encoded protein: CASSLMGQANQPQHF.

The chain has TRBV30 and TRBJ2-5; TRBD1 agrees at 7 bases. Losses at the gene ends were 5 bases for V and 5 bases for J; bases not matched to a gene: 8. Germline-derived CDR1 and CDR2 are GTSNPN and SVGIG (reference sequence). The CDR3 is 13 amino acids. CDR3 DNA: TGTGCCTGGGACAGGGTATTAGAGGAGACCCAGTACTTC. Translating gives CAWDRVLEETQYF.

This clone was counted a single time. The chain couples TRBV7-2 to TRBJ2-5, with no clear D. Per the germline V gene, CDR1 is SGHTA and CDR2 is FQGNSA. V was pared by 0 bases and J by 5 bases, with 7 bases between. The CDR3 loop spans 13 amino acids. The CDR3 loop is CASSLAREETQYF. CDR3 nucleotides: TGTGCCAGCAGCTTAGCTCGAGAGGAGACCCAGTACTTC.

The rearrangement joins TRBV27 to TRBJ1-2; tentatively, D is TRBD1 (5 bases). Deletions cut 2 bases from V and 4 bases from J, with 14 bases between. The CDR3 is 15 amino acids. CDR1 is MNHEY, CDR2 SMNVEV, per germline (reference sequence). CDR3 in DNA: TGTGCCAGCAGTTTAAGGACACCTAGAGGCTATGGCTACACCTTC. This gives the protein CASSLRTPRGYGYTF.

This chain links TRBV29-1 with TRBJ2-3; perhaps TRBD2 as D (7 bases). CDR1 is SQVTM, CDR2 ANQGSEA, per germline. The CDR3 covers 14 residues. V lost 6 bases, J lost 0 bases, and 13 bases lay in between. CDR3 DNA sequence: TGCAGCGTGACGGGGGGCTCTAGCACAGATACGCAGTATTTT. Amino acid sequence: CSVTGGSSTDTQYF.

The chain joins TRBV7-2 to TRBJ1-2; D is unresolved. The CDR3 extends over 15 amino acids. The V gene's germline CDR1 is SGHTA and CDR2 FQGNSA. V was pared by 2 bases and J by 1 base, with 11 bases between. CDR3 DNA: TGTGCCAGCAGCTTATTAACCGGGTTTAACTATGGCTACACCTTC. It yields the protein CASSLLTGFNYGYTF.

This rearrangement joins TRBV7-6 to TRBJ2-7; possibly TRBD1 for D (5 bases). V lost 5 bases and J 4 bases, leaving 12 bases between the germline ends. Germline CDR1 SGHVS, CDR2 FNYEAQ. CDR3 length: 13 amino acids. CDR3 nucleotides: TGTGCCAGCAGCCAGGGCGGTCGATACGAGCAGTACTTC. Translated, it gives CASSQGGRYEQYF.